Detailed here is one T cell receptor beta chain. Its cognate antigen is unknown. Other DNA sequences in this sample translate to the same CDR3. These data are taken from a study of shared clonotypes between healthy human individuals. The wider study: There were three CD4 naive, three CD4 memory, two CD8 naive and one CD8 memory plates per donor.

Study-level findings and limits: A reduction in generation probabilities was seen for non-shared clonotypes relative to those shared by all four donors. Sequencing depth was expected to affect clonotype sharing among donors.

Unmatched junction bases numbered 3, after V lost 1 base and J lost 2 bases. This CDR3 has 15 residues. CDR1 is SGHNT and CDR2 is YYREEE in the germline V gene (reference sequence). Several immunoSEQ 96-well plates shared each subset's DNA, each plate a replicate. Repertoires were generated with immunoSEQ multiplex PCR, while TCRdb's copy carries only in-frame clones and drops some. The sample includes 1.4 million to 1.5 million clones, more than 95% of them seen just once. This TCR derives from a man aged 25 to 40 in good health. Sequencing was done on a sample of naive CD4+ T cells sorted from blood. Subset defined: CD45RA+ positively selected. This rearrangement joins TRBV5-4 to TRBJ2-7; 10 positions match TRBD2. This CDR3 is CASSLMGLATYEQYF. The DNA of the CDR3 is TGTGCCAGCAGCTTGATGGGACTAGCGACCTACGAGCAGTACTTC.